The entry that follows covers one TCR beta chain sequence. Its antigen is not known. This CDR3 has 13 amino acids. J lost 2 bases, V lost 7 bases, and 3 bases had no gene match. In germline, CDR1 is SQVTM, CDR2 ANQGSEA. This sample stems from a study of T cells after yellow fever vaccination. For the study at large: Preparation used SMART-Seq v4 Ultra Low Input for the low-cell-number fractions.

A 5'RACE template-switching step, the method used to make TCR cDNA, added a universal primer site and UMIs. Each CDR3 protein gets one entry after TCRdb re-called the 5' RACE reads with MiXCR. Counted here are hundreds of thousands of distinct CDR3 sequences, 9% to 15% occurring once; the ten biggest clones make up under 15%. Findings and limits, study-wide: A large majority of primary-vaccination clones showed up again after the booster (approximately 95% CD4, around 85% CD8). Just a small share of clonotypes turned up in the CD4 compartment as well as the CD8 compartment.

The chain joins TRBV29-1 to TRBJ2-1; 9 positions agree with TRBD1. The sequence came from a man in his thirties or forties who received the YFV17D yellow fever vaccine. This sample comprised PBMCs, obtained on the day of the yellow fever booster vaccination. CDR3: CSGDRGTYNEQFF. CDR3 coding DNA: TGCAGCGGTGACAGGGGGACCTACAATGAGCAGTTCTTC.